A single sample is the source of the 15 T cell receptor beta chains below, sequenced in a study of blood T cell repertoires in COVID-19. Profiled with immunoSEQ multiplex PCR; TCRdb holds only in-frame clones, not every one. Of 60,000 to 70,000 clones detected, approximately 83% appear once; the ten largest clones hold around 3%. The sample comprised peripheral blood. The receptors here all came from an elderly man with acute or convalescent COVID-19.

The V call is TRBV5-1, the J call TRBJ1-4; no clear D gene. V dropped 5 bases and J dropped 10 bases, with 18 bases sitting between them. There are 14 residues in the CDR3. The germline gives CDR1 SGHRS, CDR2 YFSETQ. The CDR3 DNA reads as TGCGCCAGCAGATTAGAGGACGGAGGAGGAAAACTGTTTTTT. The encoded protein is CASRLEDGGGKLFF.

The chain couples TRBV27 to TRBJ1-6; D call uncertain. Germline CDR1 reads MNHEY; CDR2 reads SMNVEV (reference sequence). The V and J ends lost 0 bases and 0 bases respectively, with 12 bases between them. The CDR3 loop spans 18 amino acids. CDR3 bases: TGTGCCAGCAGTTTATCGCCTGGTGGCAGCTCCTATAATTCACCCCTCCACTTT. It yields the protein CASSLSPGGSSYNSPLHF.

This chain joins TRBV6-5 and TRBJ2-7; 7 bases agree with TRBD2. V lost 2 bases and J lost 4; bases outside the gene matches: 8. The CDR3 has 15 amino acids. In germline, CDR1 is MNHEY, CDR2 SVGAGI. CDR3 nucleotides: TGTGCCAGCAGTTACGGACTAGTGGGTGGGTACGAGCAGTACTTC. Its protein product is CASSYGLVGGYEQYF.

This clone appeared a single time. The chain recombines TRBV5-4 with TRBJ1-1, with D uncertain. Germline assignment: CDR1 SGHNT and CDR2 YYREEE (reference sequence). This CDR3 has 13 residues. Trimming shortened V by 0 bases and J by 10 bases, and 13 bases separated the two germline ends. The CDR3 reads CASSLDPLLGAFF. DNA of the CDR3: TGTGCCAGCAGCTTGGACCCTCTGCTAGGAGCTTTCTTT. The variable domain in full, with the rest retrieved from reference TRBV5-4 and TRBJ1-1, is ETGVTQSPTHLIKTRGQQVTLRCSSQSGHNTVSWYQQALGQGPQFIFQYYREEENGRGNFPPRFSGLQFPNYSSELNVNALELDDSALYLCASSLDPLLGAFFGQGTRLTVV.

The chain combines TRBV10-2 with TRBJ2-7, with D possibly being TRBD2 (6 bases). Germline V gene sequence: CDR1 WSHSY, CDR2 SAAADI. V lost 6 bases to trimming and J lost 6 bases, with 12 bases between them. This CDR3 is 12 amino acids long. The CDR3 DNA reads as TGCGCCAGCAGGATTAGCGGTGGCGAGCAGTACTTC. Encoded protein: CASRISGGEQYF.

In this sample, this clone turned up once. The chain carries TRBV5-5 and TRBJ1-5, with D perhaps matching TRBD1 (5 bases). The CDR3 length is 15 residues. The germline V gene encodes CDR1 SGHKS and CDR2 YYEKEE (reference sequence). V lost 1 base and J 1 base, leaving 9 bases between the germline ends. For the CDR3, the DNA is TGTGCCAGCAGCTTGCAAGGGGTGAGCAATCAGCCCCAGCATTTT. The encoded protein is CASSLQGVSNQPQHF.

This sequence joins TRBV24-1 and TRBJ2-7, with 11 bases lining up with TRBD1. The CDR3 is 17 residues long. Unmatched junction bases numbered 6, after V lost 1 base and J lost 2 bases. Germline loops: CDR1 KGHDR, CDR2 SFDVKD. The CDR3 reads CATSDFRGTGGTYEQYF. The DNA for the CDR3 is TGTGCCACCAGTGATTTCCGGGGGACAGGGGGGACCTACGAGCAGTACTTC.

This chain links TRBV5-5 with TRBJ1-3, with 12 bases lining up with TRBD1. Trimming removed 2 bases from V and 4 bases from J; junction bases left unmatched: 4. This CDR3 region has 16 residues. Germline V lookup: CDR1 SGHKS, CDR2 YYEKEE (reference sequence). CDR3 sequence (DNA): TGTGCCAGCAGCTTAGGGACAGGGGGCTCGGGAAACACCATATATTTT. It is translated as CASSLGTGGSGNTIYF.

The V gene is TRBV9, the J gene TRBJ1-1; D might be TRBD1 (5 bases). V gave up 4 bases and J gave up 6 bases, with 19 bases separating them. Germline loops: CDR1 SGDLS, CDR2 YYNGEE. CDR3 length equals 15 residues. The CDR3 region is CASSPNSGTLAEAFF. Written as DNA, the CDR3 is TGTGCCAGCAGCCCTAATTCCGGGACTTTGGCTGAAGCTTTCTTT.

The chain uses TRBV5-4 and TRBJ2-1; a possible D gene is TRBD1 (5 bases). From germline, CDR1 is SGHNT and CDR2 YYREEE (reference sequence). Trimming stripped 1 base from V and 9 bases from J, with 11 bases between. The CDR3 is made up of 13 amino acids. The CDR3 DNA follows: TGTGCCAGCAGCTTGCAGGGATCGGGTGAGCAGTTCTTC. Translation gives CASSLQGSGEQFF.

This clone appeared once. The V and J genes are TRBV27 and TRBJ1-5; possible D gene TRBD1, 6 bases. Trimming pared 5 bases from V and 4 bases from J, leaving 6 bases between. The CDR3 covers 12 residues. Germline V gene data show CDR1 as MNHEY and CDR2 as SMNVEV (reference sequence). CDR3: CASSDRNQPQHF. The CDR3 DNA reads TGTGCCAGCAGTGACAGGAATCAGCCCCAGCATTTT.

V usage is TRBV9 and J usage is TRBJ1-2; D gene uncertain. CDR1 is SGDLS, CDR2 YYNGEE, per germline. This CDR3 is 16 amino acids long. Trimming cost V 3 bases and J 4 bases, with 19 bases left between them. Written as DNA, the CDR3 is TGTGCCAGCAGCGCCCTCCAGAGGGAAAGACTCTATGGCTACACCTTC. This translates into CASSALQRERLYGYTF.

The chain combines TRBV2 with TRBJ1-6; maybe TRBD1 (5 bases). The ends were cut back, 8 bases at V and 6 bases at J, with 14 bases in the middle. This CDR3 spans 14 amino acids. The germline V gene has CDR1 SNHLY and CDR2 FYNNEI. The chain's CDR3 is CASGGVGRNSPLHF. The DNA for the CDR3 is TGTGCCAGCGGGGGGGTGGGTCGTAATTCACCCCTCCACTTT.

The chain joins TRBV7-9 to TRBJ2-5; 8 bases line up with TRBD2. V was clipped by 3 bases and J by 1 base; unmatched bases: 4. The CDR3 has 15 amino acids. Germline CDR1 reads SEHNR; CDR2 reads FQNEAQ (reference sequence). As DNA, the CDR3 is TGTGCCAGCAGCTTCAGCACTAGCGGCCAAGAGACCCAGTACTTC. This sequence encodes CASSFSTSGQETQYF.

This chain joins TRBV10-3 and TRBJ1-6; 10 bases are a match to TRBD1. J was trimmed by 8 bases and V by 0 bases; bases with no gene match: 4. Looked up from germline, CDR1 is ENHRY and CDR2 is SYGVKD. This CDR3 has 16 residues. This CDR3 reads CAISESQGQGYSPLHF. For the CDR3, the DNA is TGTGCCATCAGTGAGTCGCAGGGACAGGGGTATTCACCCCTCCACTTT.